This TCR beta chain came from a study of technical replicates of blood from a few donors. This table comes from immunoSEQ multiplex PCR, and its TCRdb copy is limited to in-frame clones, with some not included. Among roughly 15,000 clones, more than 70% were seen once, and the ten largest hold roughly a tenth. CDR1 SEHNR and CDR2 FQNEAQ come from the germline V gene (reference sequence). The CDR3 spans 14 residues. V lost 5 bases to trimming and J lost 7 bases; unmatched junction nucleotides: 6. The material sequenced was PBMCs. This chain links TRBV7-9 with TRBJ2-4; TRBD1 agrees at 9 bases. The sequence came from a human donor in good health. The CDR3 protein is CASSPRTGENIQYF. The CDR3 DNA reads as TGTGCCAGCAGCCCCCGGACAGGGGAGAACATTCAGTACTTC.